This T cell receptor (beta chain) was sequenced in a study of neurological immune-mediated disorders. Points from the study as a whole: For the multiple sclerosis repertoire cluster, an association with any clinical or MRI feature was absent. Expanded clones shared no identical CDR3 amino acid sequences across subjects, which suggested private TCR-beta repertoires in all groups. Multiple sclerosis patients had less TCR clonal expansion than even healthy controls, unlike HTLV-1-associated myelopathy.

Synthesis of cDNA was accomplished via 5'RACE employing 10-nucleotide random UMIs. TCRdb reprocessed the 5' RACE reads with MiXCR, giving one entry per CDR3 protein. The sample shows some 61,000 distinct CDR3 sequences, 3.5% to 5% of them seen only once. This CDR3 has 15 amino acids. Germline CDR1 is SGHTA and CDR2 is FQGNSA. The V and J ends lost 5 bases and 5 bases, in that order; junction bases with no gene match: 8. This clonotype was seen many times. Its antigen remains unknown. The sample consisted of PBMCs. This clonotype was sampled from a man aged 25 to 40 with multiple sclerosis. This chain connects TRBV7-2 to TRBJ1-4, with TRBD1 matching over 7 bases. The CDR3 sequence: CASSDRDSSNEKLFF. CDR3 in DNA: TGTGCCAGCAGCGACAGGGACAGCTCGAATGAAAAACTGTTTTTT.